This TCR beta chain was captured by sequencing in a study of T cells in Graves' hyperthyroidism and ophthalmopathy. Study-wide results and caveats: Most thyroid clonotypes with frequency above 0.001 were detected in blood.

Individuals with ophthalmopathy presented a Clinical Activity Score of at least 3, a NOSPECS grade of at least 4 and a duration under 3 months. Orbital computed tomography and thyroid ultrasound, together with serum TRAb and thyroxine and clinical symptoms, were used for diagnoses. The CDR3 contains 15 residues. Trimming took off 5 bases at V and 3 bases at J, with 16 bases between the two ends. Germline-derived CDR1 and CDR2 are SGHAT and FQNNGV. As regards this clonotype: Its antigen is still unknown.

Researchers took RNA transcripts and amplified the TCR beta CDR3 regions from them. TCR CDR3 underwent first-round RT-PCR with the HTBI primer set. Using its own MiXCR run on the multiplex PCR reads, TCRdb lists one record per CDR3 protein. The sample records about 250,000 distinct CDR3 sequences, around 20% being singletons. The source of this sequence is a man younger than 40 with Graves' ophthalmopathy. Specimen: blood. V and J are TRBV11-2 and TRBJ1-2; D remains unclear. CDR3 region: CASSPTASFDYGYTF. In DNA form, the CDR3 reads TGTGCCAGCAGCCCGACGGCCTCCTTTGACTATGGCTACACCTTC.